A selection of T cell receptor beta chains follows, all from one sample in a study of control samples from healthy donors and cancer patients. The repertoire was sequenced with immunoSEQ multiplex PCR; TCRdb's copy has only in-frame clones and lacks some. The table shows 120,000 or so clones, with around 90% occurring only once. Sequencing used blood. These receptors were obtained from a man in his forties in good health. CDR3s include the opening cysteine and the closing phenylalanine or tryptophan. D genes are given only for firm matches. Not every row has a clone size; where given, it reads once, few, many or a size class.

clone_size j_call d_call v_call cdr3_nt cdr3_aa
NA TRBJ2-5 TRBD1 TRBV28 TGTGCCAGCAGTTTATCCGCCAGGGGGCGCGGGACCCAGTACTTC CASSLSARGRGTQYF
NA TRBJ2-7 NA TRBV19 TGTGCCAGTAGTATGCCGGGATGGCCCAACGAGCAGTACTTC CASSMPGWPNEQYF
NA TRBJ1-5 NA TRBV2 TGTGCCAGCCTCCGGGATAGCAATCAGCCCCAGCATTTT CASLRDSNQPQHF
medium-sized TRBJ1-1 TRBD1 TRBV14 TGTGCCAGCAGCAACGGACAGGGAGGTCTTACTGAAGCTTTCTTT CASSNGQGGLTEAFF
NA TRBJ2-3 NA TRBV27 TGTGCCAGCAGTCTGTATACGCAGTATTTT CASSLYTQYF
NA TRBJ2-1 TRBD2 TRBV5-1 TGCGCCAGCAGCACGGTAGCGGGCTCCTACAATGAGCAGTTCTTC CASSTVAGSYNEQFF
NA TRBJ2-1 NA TRBV7-2 TGTGCCAGCAGCTTAGCTGTAAGCGGCTTCTACAATGAGCAGTTCTTC CASSLAVSGFYNEQFF
NA TRBJ2-5 NA TRBV5-1 TGCGCCAGCAGCTTTGGTGGCGGTAGAGAGACCCAGTACTTC CASSFGGGRETQYF
NA TRBJ2-3 NA TRBV5-1 TGCGCCAGCAGCTTGACGGGGGCCCGCTACACAGATACGCAGTATTTT CASSLTGARYTDTQYF
NA TRBJ1-3 NA TRBV5-8 TGTGCCAGCAGCTTGGCAGGGACCGTCGTCAACACCATATATTTT CASSLAGTVVNTIYF